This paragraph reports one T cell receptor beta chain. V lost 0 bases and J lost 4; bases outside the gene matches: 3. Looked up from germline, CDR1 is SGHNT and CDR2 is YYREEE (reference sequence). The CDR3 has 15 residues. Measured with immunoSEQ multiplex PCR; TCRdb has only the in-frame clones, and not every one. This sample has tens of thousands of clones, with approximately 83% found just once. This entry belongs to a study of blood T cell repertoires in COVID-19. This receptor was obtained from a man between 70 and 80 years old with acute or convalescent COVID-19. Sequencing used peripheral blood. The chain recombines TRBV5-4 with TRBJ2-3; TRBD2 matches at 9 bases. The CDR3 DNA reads TGTGCCAGCAGCTTGGGCGGCGGGAGGGCAGATACGCAGTATTTT. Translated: CASSLGGGRADTQYF. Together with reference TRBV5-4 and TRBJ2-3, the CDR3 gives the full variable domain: ETGVTQSPTHLIKTRGQQVTLRCSSQSGHNTVSWYQQALGQGPQFIFQYYREEENGRGNFPPRFSGLQFPNYSSELNVNALELDDSALYLCASSLGGGRADTQYFGPGTRLTVL.